This T cell receptor beta chain was sequenced in a study of cytomegalovirus exposure and HLA in healthy donors. CDR3 length equals 14 residues. V was trimmed by 4 bases and J by 0 bases, leaving 9 bases between them. Germline-derived CDR1 and CDR2 are SGHDT and YYEEEE. The repertoire was sequenced with immunoSEQ multiplex PCR; TCRdb's copy has only in-frame clones and lacks some. The table shows hundreds of thousands of clones, with about nine tenths occurring only once. The sequence was obtained from a woman aged 18 to 35 in good health and CMV-seronegative. The chain uses TRBV5-6 and TRBJ2-3, with D hard to call. The sequencing input was PBMCs. The CDR3 coding sequence is TGTGCCAGCAGCGTCCCCTCTAGCACAGATACGCAGTATTTT. Translation gives CASSVPSSTDTQYF.